One sample yielded the 6 T cell receptor beta chains listed below, sequenced in a study of identical twins. Via MiXCR, TCRdb re-called the 5' RACE reads, giving one row per CDR3 protein. The sample shows approximately 260,000 distinct CDR3 sequences, around 15% of them seen only once. Material for sequencing was memory (CD45RO+) T cells sorted from blood. The receptor set was obtained from a woman aged 18 to 35 in good health.

This clonotype was counted a few times. This chain uses TRBV20-1 with TRBJ1-4; D gene ambiguous. The V end was cut by 1 base, the J end by 4 bases, with 28 bases between. CDR3 size: 20 residues. Germline-derived CDR1 and CDR2 are DFQATT and SNEGSKA (reference sequence). Here the CDR3 reads CSARALVSNIGSDFNEKLFF. CDR3 coding DNA: TGCAGTGCTAGAGCACTAGTTAGCAATATTGGGTCCGATTTTAATGAAAAACTGTTTTTT.

This clonotype was detected only a few times. The rearrangement links TRBV5-1 to TRBJ2-1; D gene ambiguous. The CDR3 has 14 amino acids. Germline assignment: CDR1 SGHRS and CDR2 YFSETQ. V dropped 2 bases and J dropped 7 bases, with 13 bases sitting between them. This chain's CDR3 is CASSLMNNENEQFF. The CDR3 nucleotides are TGCGCCAGCAGCTTAATGAATAACGAAAATGAGCAGTTCTTC.

In this sample, this clonotype turned up many times. V and J are TRBV12-3 or TRBV12-4 and TRBJ1-1, with D hard to call. The CDR3 length is 10 residues. V gave up 6 bases and J gave up 6 bases, with 5 bases separating them. This CDR3 is CASSGAEAFF. CDR3 coding DNA: TGTGCCAGCAGCGGGGCTGAAGCTTTCTTT.

This clonotype was detected many times. This chain connects TRBV12-3 or TRBV12-4 to TRBJ1-4, with no clear D. The CDR3 has 12 amino acids. V lost 3 bases and J lost 6, with 5 bases in between. The CDR3 loop reads CASSFIDEKLFF. Written as DNA, the CDR3 is TGTGCCAGCAGTTTCATCGATGAAAAACTGTTTTTT.

This clonotype was recorded many times. The chain couples TRBV5-6 to TRBJ2-1; tentatively, D is TRBD1 (5 bases). Germline V gives CDR1 SGHDT, CDR2 YYEEEE. V lost 4 bases to trimming and J lost 6 bases, with 14 bases between them. The CDR3 has 14 residues. CDR3 sequence: CASSPTVASNEQFF. For the CDR3, the DNA is TGTGCCAGCAGCCCGACAGTGGCGAGCAATGAGCAGTTCTTC.

This clonotype was seen only once. The V gene is TRBV6-2 or TRBV6-3, the J gene TRBJ2-5; TRBD2 aligns across 15 bases. The CDR3 is made up of 17 amino acids. The germline CDR1 and CDR2 sequences are MNHEY and SVGEGT. The V segment lost 4 bases and the J segment 2 bases; nucleotides outside the gene matches: 5. The CDR3 DNA reads TGTGCCAGCAGTTCGGGACTAGCGGGAGGAGGTCAAGAGACCCAGTACTTC. Its translation is CASSSGLAGGGQETQYF.